Below, one T cell receptor (beta chain) is given with its context. This record belongs to a study of blood T cell repertoires in COVID-19. Sequencing used immunoSEQ multiplex PCR; TCRdb keeps in-frame clones, though not all of them. The sample records 95,000 to 150,000 clones, 84% being singletons. This TCR came from a woman aged 25 to 39 who had recovered from COVID-19. Sequencing used PBMCs or T cells enriched from blood (not recorded which).

DNA for the CDR3: TGTGCCAGCACTGTGGGAGGCCCAGAGCCGAAGAATGAGCAGTTCTTC. Encoded protein: CASTVGGPEPKNEQFF. This chain uses TRBV11-3 with TRBJ2-1; D possibly corresponds to TRBD2 (6 bases). Germline CDR1 reads SGHNT; CDR2 reads YENEEA. The CDR3 loop spans 16 amino acids. V was clipped by 7 bases and J by 7 bases, with 23 bases between them.